The TCR beta chain under discussion was sequenced for a study of beta chain bispecific antibodies for T cell cancers. For the study at large: Jurkat cells expressed TRBV12-3; HPB-ALL cells expressed TRBV5-5.

The germline CDR1 and CDR2 sequences are SEHNR and FQNEAQ (reference sequence). V lost 5 bases, J lost 0 bases, and 10 bases stayed unmatched. The CDR3 is made up of 17 amino acids. Expansion lasted 3 days, with either anti-CD3 antibody OKT3 or CD3/CD28 beads. Normal T cells cocultured with Jurkat cells and anti-TRBV12 bispecific. This clonotype was counted only a few times. Its antigen is undetermined. Notes on the study in general: The leukemia cells, rather than normal T cells, gave most of the targeted TRBV signal. Apart from targeted and closely related genes, other TRBV families appeared unaffected by TRBV-directed bispecific antibodies. The TRBV12-3 share of total TRBV signal fell approximately 99% after anti-TRBV12 rather than anti-CD19 exposure.

TCRdb used MiXCR to reprocess the 5' RACE reads, holding one entry per CDR3 protein. This table holds more than 20,000 distinct CDR3 sequences, about 2% found once. The chain combines TRBV7-9 with TRBJ1-3; 7 positions match TRBD1. This clonotype was obtained from a human donor in good health. Some clones in this sample may be carry-over from other donors' samples. Material: healthy donor T cells cultured with leukemia cells, obtained from a culture containing a bispecific antibody targeting TCR Vbeta12. The CDR3, as DNA: TGTGCCAGCAGCCACAGGGGAGACGGCTACTCTGGAAACACCATATATTTT. Translating it yields CASSHRGDGYSGNTIYF.